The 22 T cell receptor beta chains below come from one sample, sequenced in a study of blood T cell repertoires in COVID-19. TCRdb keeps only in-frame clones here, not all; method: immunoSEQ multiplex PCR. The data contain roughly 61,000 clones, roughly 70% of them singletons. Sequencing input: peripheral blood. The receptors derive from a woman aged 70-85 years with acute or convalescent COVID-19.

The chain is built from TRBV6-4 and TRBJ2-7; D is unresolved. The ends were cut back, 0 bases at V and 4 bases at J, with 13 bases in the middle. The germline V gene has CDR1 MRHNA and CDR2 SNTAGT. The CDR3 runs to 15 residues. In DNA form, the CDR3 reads TGTGCCAGCAGTGACTCGCAGGCTATTCTTTACGAGCAGTACTTC. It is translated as CASSDSQAILYEQYF.

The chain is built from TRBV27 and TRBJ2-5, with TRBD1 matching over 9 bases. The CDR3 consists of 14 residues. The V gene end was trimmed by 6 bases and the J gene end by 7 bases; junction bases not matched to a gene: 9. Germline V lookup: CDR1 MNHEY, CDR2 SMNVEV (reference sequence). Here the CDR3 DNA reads TGTGCCAGCAGGGGGACAGGGCTGATAGGGACCCAGTACTTC. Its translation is CASRGTGLIGTQYF.

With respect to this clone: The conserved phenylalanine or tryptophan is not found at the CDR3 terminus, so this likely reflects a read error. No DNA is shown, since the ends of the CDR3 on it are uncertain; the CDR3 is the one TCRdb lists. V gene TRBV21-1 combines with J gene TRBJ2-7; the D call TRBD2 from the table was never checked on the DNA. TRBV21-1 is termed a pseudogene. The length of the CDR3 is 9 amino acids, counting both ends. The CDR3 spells CASSSKKTD.

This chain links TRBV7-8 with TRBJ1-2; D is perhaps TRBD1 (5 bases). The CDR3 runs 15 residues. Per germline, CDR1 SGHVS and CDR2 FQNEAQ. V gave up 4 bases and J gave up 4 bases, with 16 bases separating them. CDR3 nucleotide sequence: TGTGCCAGCAGCTCCTCTGACAGACTGCCCTATGGCTACACCTTC. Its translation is CASSSSDRLPYGYTF.

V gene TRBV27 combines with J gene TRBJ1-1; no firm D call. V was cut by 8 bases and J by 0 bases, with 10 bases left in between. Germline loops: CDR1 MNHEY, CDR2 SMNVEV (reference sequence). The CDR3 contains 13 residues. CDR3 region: CASLARMNTEAFF. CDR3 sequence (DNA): TGTGCCAGCCTAGCCAGGATGAACACTGAAGCTTTCTTT.

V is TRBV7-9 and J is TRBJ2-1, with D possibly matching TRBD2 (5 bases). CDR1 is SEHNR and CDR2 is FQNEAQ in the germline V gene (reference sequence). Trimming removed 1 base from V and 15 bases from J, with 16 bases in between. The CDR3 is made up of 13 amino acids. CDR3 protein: CASSLVGSGVSFF. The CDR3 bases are TGTGCCAGCAGCTTAGTGGGCTCCGGGGTGTCGTTCTTC.

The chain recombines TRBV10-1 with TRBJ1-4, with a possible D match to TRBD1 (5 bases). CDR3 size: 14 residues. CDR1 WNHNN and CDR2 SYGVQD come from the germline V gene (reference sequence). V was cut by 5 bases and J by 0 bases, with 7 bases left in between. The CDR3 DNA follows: TGCGCCAGCAGTCCAGGGTCAACTAATGAAAAACTGTTTTTT. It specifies CASSPGSTNEKLFF.

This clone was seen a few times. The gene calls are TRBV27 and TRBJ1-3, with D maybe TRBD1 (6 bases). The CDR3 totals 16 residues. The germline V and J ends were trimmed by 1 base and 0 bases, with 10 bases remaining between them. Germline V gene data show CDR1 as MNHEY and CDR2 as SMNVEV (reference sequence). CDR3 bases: TGTGCCAGCAGTTTATATGACAGGACCTCTGGAAACACCATATATTTT. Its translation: CASSLYDRTSGNTIYF.

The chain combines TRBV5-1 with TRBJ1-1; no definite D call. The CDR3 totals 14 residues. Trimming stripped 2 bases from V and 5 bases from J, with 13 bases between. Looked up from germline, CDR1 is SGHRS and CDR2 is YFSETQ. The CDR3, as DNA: TGCGCCAGCAGCTTAATATCAAGAGGGACTGAAGCTTTCTTT. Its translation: CASSLISRGTEAFF.

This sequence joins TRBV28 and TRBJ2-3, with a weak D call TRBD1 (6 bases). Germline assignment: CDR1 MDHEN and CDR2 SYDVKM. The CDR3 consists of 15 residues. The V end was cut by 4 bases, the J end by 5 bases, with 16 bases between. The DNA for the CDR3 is TGTGCCAGCAGTTCCAACAGGGCCTATCGAGATACGCAGTATTTT. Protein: CASSSNRAYRDTQYF.

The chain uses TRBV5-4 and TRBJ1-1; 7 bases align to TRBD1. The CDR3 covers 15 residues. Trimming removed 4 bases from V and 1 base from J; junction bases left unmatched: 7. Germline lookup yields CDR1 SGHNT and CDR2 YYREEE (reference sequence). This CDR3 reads CASSLYRGGNTEAFF. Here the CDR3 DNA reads TGTGCCAGCAGCCTATACAGGGGAGGGAACACTGAAGCTTTCTTT.

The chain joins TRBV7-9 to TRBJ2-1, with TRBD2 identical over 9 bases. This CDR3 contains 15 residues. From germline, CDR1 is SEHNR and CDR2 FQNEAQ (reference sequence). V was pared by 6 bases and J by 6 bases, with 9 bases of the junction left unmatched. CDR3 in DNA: TGTGCCAGCAGTCTCAGCGGGGGGCCTCTCAATGAGCAGTTCTTC. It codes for CASSLSGGPLNEQFF.

The CDR3 reads CASSPDGRDNYGYTF. The DNA of the CDR3 is TGTGCCAGCAGCCCGGACGGGAGAGATAACTATGGCTACACCTTC. V is TRBV7-6 and J is TRBJ1-2; D not certain. The CDR3 covers 15 residues. Trimming cost V 5 bases and J 1 base, with 14 bases left between them. The germline V gene encodes CDR1 SGHVS and CDR2 FNYEAQ.

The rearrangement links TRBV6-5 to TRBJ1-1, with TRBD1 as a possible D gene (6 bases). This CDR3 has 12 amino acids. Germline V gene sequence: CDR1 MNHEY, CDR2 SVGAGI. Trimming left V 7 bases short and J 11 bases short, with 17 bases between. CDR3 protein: CASKGAERGAFF. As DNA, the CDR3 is TGTGCCAGCAAAGGGGCGGAAAGGGGGGCTTTCTTT.

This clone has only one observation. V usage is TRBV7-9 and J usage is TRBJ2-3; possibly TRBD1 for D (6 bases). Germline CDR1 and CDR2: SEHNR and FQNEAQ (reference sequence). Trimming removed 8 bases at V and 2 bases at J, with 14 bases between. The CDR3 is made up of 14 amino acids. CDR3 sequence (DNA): TGTGCCAGCCAGGCCCACAGGGACACAGATACGCAGTATTTT. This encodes CASQAHRDTDTQYF.

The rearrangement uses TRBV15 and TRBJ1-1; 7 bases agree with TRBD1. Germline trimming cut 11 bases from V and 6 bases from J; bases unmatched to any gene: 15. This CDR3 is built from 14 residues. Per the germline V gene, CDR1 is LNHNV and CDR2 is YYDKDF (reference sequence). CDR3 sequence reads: CAPQRGTVGPEAFF. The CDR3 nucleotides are TGTGCCCCACAACGGGGGACAGTCGGGCCTGAAGCTTTCTTT.

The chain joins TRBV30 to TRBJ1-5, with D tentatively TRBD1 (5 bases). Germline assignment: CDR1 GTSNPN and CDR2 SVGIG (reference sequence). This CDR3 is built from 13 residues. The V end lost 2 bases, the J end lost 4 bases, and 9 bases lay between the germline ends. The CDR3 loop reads CAWSTAGNQPQHF. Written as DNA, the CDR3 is TGTGCCTGGAGTACGGCAGGGAATCAGCCCCAGCATTTT.

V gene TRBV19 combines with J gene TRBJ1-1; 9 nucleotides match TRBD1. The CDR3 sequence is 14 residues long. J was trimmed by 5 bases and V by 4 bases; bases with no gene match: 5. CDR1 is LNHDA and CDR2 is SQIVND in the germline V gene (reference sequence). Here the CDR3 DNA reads TGTGCCAGTAGTACGGACAGGGGAGGAACTGAAGCTTTCTTT. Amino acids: CASSTDRGGTEAFF.

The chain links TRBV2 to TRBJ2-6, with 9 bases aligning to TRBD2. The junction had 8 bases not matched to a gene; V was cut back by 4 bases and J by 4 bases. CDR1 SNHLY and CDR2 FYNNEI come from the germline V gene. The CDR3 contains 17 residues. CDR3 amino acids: CASSVGSGGRGANVLTF. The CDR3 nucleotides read TGTGCCAGCAGTGTAGGTAGCGGGGGCCGAGGGGCCAACGTCCTGACTTTC.

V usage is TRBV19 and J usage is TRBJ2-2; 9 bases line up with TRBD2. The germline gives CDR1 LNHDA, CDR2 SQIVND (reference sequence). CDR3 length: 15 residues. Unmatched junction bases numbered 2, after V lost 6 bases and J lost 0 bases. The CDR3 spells CASSSSGANTGELFF. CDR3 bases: TGTGCCAGTAGCTCTAGCGGGGCGAACACCGGGGAGCTGTTTTTT.

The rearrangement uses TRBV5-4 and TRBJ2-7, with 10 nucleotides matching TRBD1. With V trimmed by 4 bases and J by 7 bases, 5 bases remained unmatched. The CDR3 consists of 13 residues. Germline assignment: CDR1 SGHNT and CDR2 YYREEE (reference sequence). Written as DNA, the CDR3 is TGTGCCAGCAGCATCAGGACAGGGGGAGAGCAGTACGTC. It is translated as CASSIRTGGEQYV.

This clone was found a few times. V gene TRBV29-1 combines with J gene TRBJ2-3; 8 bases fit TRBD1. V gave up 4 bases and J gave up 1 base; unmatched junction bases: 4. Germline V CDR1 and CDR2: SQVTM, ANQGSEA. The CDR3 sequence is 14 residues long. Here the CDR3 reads CSVVTGVRTDTQYF. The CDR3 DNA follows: TGCAGCGTTGTGACAGGGGTCCGCACAGATACGCAGTATTTT.